These 20 T cell receptor beta chains were sequenced from one sample in a study of tumor and adjacent non-tumor tissue in lung cancer (dated by TCRdb to between 2018 and 2020). The protocol used for the library was multiplex PCR. TCRdb lists the instrument as Illumina HiSeq 2500. TCRbeta libraries were built by three rounds of nested PCR using primers (Table S4), following protocols modified from ARM-PCR. Through fastp at Q25 and MiXCR, TCRdb rebuilt clones from the public reads, retaining in-frame beta chains. Entries are consolidated by CDR3 protein sequence, retaining the most common genes and DNA. In all, the sample holds almost 75,000 distinct CDR3 sequences, and nearly 70% of those were seen once. The ten largest clones take up 25% to 30% of the sample. RNA was isolated from bulk, unsorted tissue, and RNA quality was assessed with a NanoDrop ND-1000 and an Agilent 2100. Normal lung samples were distant non-tumor tissue taken more than 3 cm from the tumor edge.

Specimen: distant non-tumor lung tissue. The source is a woman aged 45-60 years with non-small cell lung cancer.

With regard to this clonotype: This may be a read error, as it is one base from a much larger clone. The chain links TRBV5-1 to TRBJ2-1; D is ambiguous. From germline, CDR1 is SGHRS and CDR2 YFSETQ. Trimming took off 2 bases at V and 9 bases at J, with 12 bases between the two ends. The CDR3 is 13 residues long. CDR3 in DNA: TGCGCCAGCAGCTTATCTAGAATCATTGAGCAGTTCTTC. Protein: CASSLSRIIEQFF.

The J gene is TRBJ1-6, the V gene TRBV6-5, with TRBD1 matching 10 bases. The CDR3 consists of 13 residues. The ends lost 6 bases at V and 16 bases at J; junction bases unmatched: 9. Germline V CDR1 and CDR2: MNHEY, SVGAGI. In nucleotides, the CDR3 is TGTGCCAGCAGAGGGACAGGGGATTCATCACTCCACTTT. As protein: CASRGTGDSSLHF.

Turning to this clonotype: The junction differs from germline at one of its ends, possibly a read error. This chain links TRBV11-2 with TRBJ2-2, with TRBD2 matching 9 bases. The CDR3 spans 16 residues. Germline values: CDR1 SGHAT, CDR2 FQNNGV. CDR3 amino acids: CASSPAGGLRTGEMFF. CDR3 coding DNA: TGTGCCAGCAGCCCCGCGGGAGGGCTACGGACCGGGGAGATGTTTTTT.

This clonotype was counted between two and nine times. A much larger clone lies a single base off, so this may be a read error. The chain recombines TRBV12-3 or TRBV12-4 with TRBJ1-1; 7 nucleotides line up with TRBD1. The CDR3 runs 15 residues. In DNA, the CDR3 is TGTACCAGCAGCCGTTCAGGGGGTTTAGGCACTGAAGCTTTCTTT. It codes for CTSSRSGGLGTEAFF.

Of note for this clonotype: A much bigger clone sits one base away, suggesting this may be a read error. V usage is TRBV7-9 and J usage is TRBJ2-5; D remains ambiguous. CDR3 length: 13 amino acids. Germline loops: CDR1 SEHNR, CDR2 FQNEAQ (reference sequence). V was shortened by 7 bases and J by 5 bases, with 14 bases between the two germline ends. CDR3 residues: CASNPLRWETQYF. CDR3 nucleotides: TGTGCCAGCAACCCCTTACGGTGGGAGACCCAGTACTTC.

With regard to this clonotype: Compared with germline, one end of the junction differs, possibly owing to a read error. The V and J genes are TRBV28 and TRBJ1-1, with no clear D. CDR1 is MDHEN and CDR2 is SYDVKM in the germline V gene. The length of the CDR3 is 11 residues. CDR3 DNA sequence: TGTGCCAGCAGACATAACAATGAAGCTTTCTTT. Protein product: CASRHNNEAFF.

This clonotype appeared many times. V and J are TRBV4-2 and TRBJ2-1; D remains unclear. Germline V gene lookup returns CDR1 LGHNA and CDR2 YNFKEQ. Trimming removed 0 bases at V and 11 bases at J, with 11 bases between. This CDR3 has 13 residues. The CDR3 region has the DNA TGTGCCAGCAGCCAAGATGTGAATGTCCAGCAGTTCTTC. Translating it yields CASSQDVNVQQFF.

A note on this clonotype: The CDR3 ends on some other residue instead of the conserved phenylalanine or tryptophan, so this is likely a read error. The J gene is TRBJ2-4, the V gene TRBV4-1, with D possibly being TRBD2 (5 bases). Between the trimmed V and J ends, which lost 3 bases and 6 bases, there was a span of 12 bases. Germline V gene data show CDR1 as MGHRA and CDR2 as YSYEKL. The CDR3 contains 14 residues. The CDR3 loop reads CASSHGLLGNIQYI. CDR3 DNA: TGCGCCAGCAGCCACGGACTGTTGGGAAACATTCAGTACATC.

Concerning this clonotype: A much bigger clone sits one base away, suggesting this may be a read error. The V call is TRBV12-3 or TRBV12-4, the J call TRBJ2-3, with TRBD2 identical over 10 bases. The CDR3 loop spans 14 amino acids. The J segment lost 5 bases and the V segment lost 9 bases, leaving 8 bases of the junction unmatched. The CDR3 region is CASSPAGGIDTQYF. The DNA of the CDR3 is TGTGCCAGTTCCCCAGCGGGAGGGATAGATACGCAGTATTTT.

The chain uses TRBV11-2 and TRBJ2-7, with TRBD1 matching 9 bases. CDR1 SGHAT and CDR2 FQNNGV come from the germline V gene. This CDR3 is 16 amino acids long. V dropped 9 bases and J dropped 7; count of bases not matched to a gene: 19. Written as DNA, the CDR3 is TGTGCCAGTAACCCCCGTCCCGGGACAGGGATGGGGGAGCAGTACTTC. Encoded protein: CASNPRPGTGMGEQYF.

A note on this clonotype: This may arise from a read error, as a much more abundant clone is one base away. V usage is TRBV28 and J usage is TRBJ1-5; 8 bases match TRBD1. Germline V gene data show CDR1 as MDHEN and CDR2 as SYDVKM. The CDR3 is 17 amino acids. V was pared by 8 bases and J by 1 base, with 13 bases of the junction left unmatched. The CDR3 protein is CASLSPQGAESNQPQHF. For the CDR3, the DNA is TGTGCCAGCCTATCCCCGCAGGGGGCTGAGAGCAATCAGCCCCAGCATTTT.

V usage is TRBV5-1 and J usage is TRBJ1-5; unclear D gene. Trimming pared 0 bases from V and 7 bases from J, leaving 8 bases between. The CDR3 sequence is 13 residues long. CDR1 is SGHRS, CDR2 YFSETQ, per germline. CDR3 nucleotide sequence: TGCGCCAGCAGCTTGGACGGCGGGCAGCCCCAGCATTTT. Its protein is CASSLDGGQPQHF.

Notes on this clonotype: A much larger clone differs from this one at a single base, so this may be a read error. The chain uses TRBV20-1 and TRBJ1-6; tentative D call: TRBD1 (5 bases). Germline V CDR1 and CDR2: DFQATT, SNEGSKA (reference sequence). The CDR3 has 16 residues. The CDR3 loop is CGARYYDRGDNSPLHF. The CDR3 nucleotides are TGCGGTGCTAGATACTACGACCGGGGCGATAATTCACCCCTCCACTTT.

Many counts were recorded for this clonotype. The chain couples TRBV28 to TRBJ2-1, with TRBD1 identical over 10 bases. V lost 6 bases to trimming and J lost 12 bases; unmatched junction nucleotides: 8. This CDR3 is 13 amino acids long. Germline V lookup: CDR1 MDHEN, CDR2 SYDVKM. The CDR3 DNA reads as TGTGCCAGCAGAGCTACGACAGGGGGCTCGCAGTTCTTC. This gives the protein CASRATTGGSQFF.

As to this clonotype: An end of the junction does not agree with germline; a read error may underlie this. The chain recombines TRBV4-1 with TRBJ2-1; possible D gene TRBD1, 6 bases. This CDR3 comprises 16 residues. CDR1 is MGHRA and CDR2 is YSYEKL in the germline V gene. The CDR3 here is CTSSQSGTWEADGQFF. CDR3 coding DNA: TGCACCAGCAGCCAGTCCGGGACATGGGAAGCGGATGGGCAGTTCTTC.

Worth noting for this clonotype: A read error is possible here, since a much larger clone lies one base away. The chain combines TRBV12-3 or TRBV12-4 with TRBJ2-5, with D tentatively TRBD1 (5 bases). CDR3 length: 14 residues. In nucleotides, the CDR3 is TGTGCCATCAGTTTAGACAGCCTCGGGGAGACCCAGTACTTC. Its translation is CAISLDSLGETQYF.

As for this clonotype: A much larger clone differs by one base, so this may be a read error. The chain is built from TRBV4-1 and TRBJ2-1; the match to TRBD1 covers 8 bases. Germline values: CDR1 MGHRA, CDR2 YSYEKL. This CDR3 comprises 15 residues. This CDR3 is CASSPQGAMYNEEFF. In nucleotides, the CDR3 is TGCGCCAGCAGCCCGCAGGGGGCTATGTACAATGAGGAGTTCTTC.

This clonotype was detected many times. The chain joins TRBV7-8 to TRBJ2-1; a weak D match, TRBD2 (5 bases). This CDR3 is 15 amino acids long. CDR1 and CDR2 (germline): SGHVS, FQNEAQ. V lost 3 bases to trimming and J lost 6 bases, with 15 bases between them. The CDR3 nucleotides are TGTGCCAGCAGCTTTATGACCCCAGAGGGCAATGAGCAGTTCTTC. This translates into CASSFMTPEGNEQFF.

A note on this clonotype: One junction end does not reproduce the germline sequence, and a read error may be involved. The V and J genes are TRBV5-4 and TRBJ1-6, with 12 bases identical to TRBD1. The CDR3 has 16 residues. CDR1 and CDR2 from the germline V gene are SGHNT and YYREEE (reference sequence). CDR3 in DNA: TGTGCCAGCAGCTCGGGACAGGGGGCGCAGGGGTCACCCCTCAACTTT. This gives the protein CASSSGQGAQGSPLNF.

Remarks on this clonotype: As the CDR3 is not closed by the conserved phenylalanine or tryptophan, this likely results from a read error. The chain is built from TRBV12-3 or TRBV12-4 and TRBJ1-6, with D possibly matching TRBD1 (5 bases). The CDR3 is 13 residues long. The CDR3 loop reads CAGSLAGGSPLHL. In nucleotides, the CDR3 is TGTGCCGGCAGTTTAGCGGGGGGATCGCCCCTCCACTTG.